This TCR beta chain was identified during a study of PD-L1 blockade in urothelial cancer. Study context: Across blood samples, T cells had a median count of around 150,000.

The protocol was immunoSEQ multiplex PCR, while the TCRdb copy is restricted to in-frame clones and leaves out a portion. Among around 66,000 clones listed, 85% to 90% were seen once. Regarding this clone: Antigen unknown.

Overall study findings and caveats: Better survival was predicted by below-median pretreatment blood TCR clonality.

Noted time point: peripheral blood 6 weeks after treatment start. Trimming cost V 4 bases and J 0 bases; bases outside gene matches: 10. Germline V gives CDR1 SGDLS, CDR2 YYNGEE. The CDR3 covers 18 residues. The TCR originated in a man in his sixties with urothelial cancer. This chain joins TRBV9 and TRBJ2-1; 10 nucleotides agree with TRBD2. The starting material was PBMCs, obtained around atezolizumab (anti-PD-L1) treatment. CDR3 amino acids: CASSLGPGLAFSYNEQFF. CDR3 bases: TGTGCCAGCAGCCTCGGACCGGGACTAGCGTTCTCCTACAATGAGCAGTTCTTC.